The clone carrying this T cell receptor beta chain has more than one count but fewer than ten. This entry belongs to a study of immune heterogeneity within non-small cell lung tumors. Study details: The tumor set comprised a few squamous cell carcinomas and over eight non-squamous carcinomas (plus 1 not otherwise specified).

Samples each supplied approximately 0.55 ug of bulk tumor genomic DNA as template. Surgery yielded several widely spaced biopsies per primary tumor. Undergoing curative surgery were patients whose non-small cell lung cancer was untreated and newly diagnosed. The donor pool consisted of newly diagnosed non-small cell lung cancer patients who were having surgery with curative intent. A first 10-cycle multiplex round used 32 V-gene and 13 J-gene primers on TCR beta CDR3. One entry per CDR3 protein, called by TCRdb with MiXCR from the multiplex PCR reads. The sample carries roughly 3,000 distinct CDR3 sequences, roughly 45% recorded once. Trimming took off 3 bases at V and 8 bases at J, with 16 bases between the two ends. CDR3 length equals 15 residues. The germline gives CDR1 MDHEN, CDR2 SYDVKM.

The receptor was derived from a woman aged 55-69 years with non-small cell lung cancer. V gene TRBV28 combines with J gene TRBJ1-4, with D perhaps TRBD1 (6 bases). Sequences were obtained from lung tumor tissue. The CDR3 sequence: CASSFGGEGEEKLFF. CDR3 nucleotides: TGTGCCAGCAGTTTCGGGGGCGAGGGGGAGGAAAAACTGTTTTTT.